This T cell receptor (beta chain) was observed in a study of regulatory T cells in long-lasting Graves disease. Study-wide results and caveats: Persistent disease was associated with favored TRBV28 usage and with favored use of TRBJ1-2 and TRBJ2-5.

As to time point: persistent/refractory GD, antithyroid drugs over 5 years with positive TRAb. The TCR library was made from RNA extracted from PBMCs. Into tubes containing EDTA, roughly 8.8 milliliters of peripheral blood were drawn. This clonotype was detected many times. Its specificity is unknown. V lost 5 bases, J lost 6 bases, and 8 bases stayed unmatched. The CDR3 totals 14 residues. Germline loops: CDR1 SGHTA, CDR2 FQGNSA. With iRepertoire HTBI primers and Arm-PCR of CDR3 regions, TCR beta libraries were built. MiXCR, run by TCRdb on the multiplex PCR reads, gives a single entry per CDR3 protein. The table lists 400,000 to 500,000 distinct CDR3 sequences, roughly a fifth of them singletons.

Sequenced material: peripheral blood mononuclear cells (PBMCs), taken when the disease was refractory, from a patient treated with antithyroid drugs. This clonotype originated in a female donor with Graves disease. The chain has TRBV7-2 and TRBJ1-2; 8 bases agree with TRBD1. The CDR3 protein is CASSPTGGVHGYTF. For the CDR3, the DNA is TGTGCCAGCAGCCCAACAGGGGGGGTACATGGCTACACCTTC.